Described below is a single T cell receptor beta chain sequence and its context. Its antigen is currently unknown. Treatment indicated: roughly nine-day PBMC culture with coronavirus spike peptide pools or control peptides (ViraFEST assay). Cultured CD4+ T cell DNA was sequenced using the Oncomine TCR Beta short-read assay. DNA came from CD4+ T cells after culture. In TCRdb, the PCR reads were re-called with MiXCR into one record per CDR3 protein. The sample records 8,700 or so distinct CDR3 sequences, about 70% being singletons. This entry is derived from a study of vaccination and CD4 T cells after COVID-19. The clonotype was recovered from a human donor who had recovered from COVID-19. This sample comprised CD4+ T cells from blood, cultured in vitro, obtained before SARS-CoV-2 vaccination.

The CDR3 DNA sequence: TGCAGTGCTCAGGACTATGGCTACACCTTC. Translated, it gives CSAQDYGYTF. The V and J genes are TRBV20-1 and TRBJ1-2; D ambiguous. Germline V gene lookup returns CDR1 DFQATT and CDR2 SNEGSKA (reference sequence). This CDR3 has 10 amino acids. V was cut by 5 bases and J by 3 bases, with 4 bases left in between.